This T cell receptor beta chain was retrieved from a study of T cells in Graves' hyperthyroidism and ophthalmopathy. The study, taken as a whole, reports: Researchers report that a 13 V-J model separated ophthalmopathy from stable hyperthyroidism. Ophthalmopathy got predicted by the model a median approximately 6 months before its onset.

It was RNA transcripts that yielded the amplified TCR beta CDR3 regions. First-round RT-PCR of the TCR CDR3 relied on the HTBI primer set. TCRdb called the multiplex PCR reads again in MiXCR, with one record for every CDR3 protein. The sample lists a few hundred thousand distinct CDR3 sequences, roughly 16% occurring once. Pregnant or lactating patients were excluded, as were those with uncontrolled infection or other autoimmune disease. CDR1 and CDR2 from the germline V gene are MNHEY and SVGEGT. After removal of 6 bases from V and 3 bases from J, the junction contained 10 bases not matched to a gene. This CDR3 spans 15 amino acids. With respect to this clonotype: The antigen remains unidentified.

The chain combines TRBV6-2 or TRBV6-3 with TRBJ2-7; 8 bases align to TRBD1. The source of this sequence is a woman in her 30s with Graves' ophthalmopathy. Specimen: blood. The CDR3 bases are TGTGCCAGCAGCCTACCGGGACAGGTAGACTACGAGCAGTACTTC. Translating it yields CASSLPGQVDYEQYF.